This TCR beta chain originates from a study of blood T cells in healthy people across ages. The CDR3 loop spans 15 amino acids. Trimming stripped 5 bases from V and 3 bases from J, with 14 bases between. Germline V lookup: CDR1 LGHNA, CDR2 YSLEER. Worth noting for this clonotype: The antigen is not known.

The use of a sample-barcoded 5' primer and a J-beta primer mix characterized a second PCR of about 7 to 12 cycles. TCRdb reanalysed the 5' RACE reads using MiXCR and keeps one entry per CDR3 protein. The table has about 680,000 distinct CDR3 sequences, more than 40% seen once. Study outcomes and limitations: Long-lived donors had more naive CD4+ cells and higher diversity than aged donors.

The chain links TRBV4-3 to TRBJ1-5, with D possibly being TRBD1 (6 bases). This receptor was identified in a woman aged 55-75 years in good health. Sequenced: blood. The CDR3 sequence is CASSEGQGSNQPQHF. CDR3 DNA: TGCGCCAGCAGCGAGGGGCAGGGGTCCAATCAGCCCCAGCATTTT.